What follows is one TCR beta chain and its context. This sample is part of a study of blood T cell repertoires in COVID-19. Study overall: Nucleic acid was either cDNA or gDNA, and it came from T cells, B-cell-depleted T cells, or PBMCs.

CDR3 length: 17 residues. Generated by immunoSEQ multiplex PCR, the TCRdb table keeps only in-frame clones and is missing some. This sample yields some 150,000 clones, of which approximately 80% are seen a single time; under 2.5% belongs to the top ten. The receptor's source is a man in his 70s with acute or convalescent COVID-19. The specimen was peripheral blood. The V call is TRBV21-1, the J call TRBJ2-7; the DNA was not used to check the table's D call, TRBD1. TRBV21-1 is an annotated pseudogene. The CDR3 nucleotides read TGTGCCAGCAGCATCCAACTCCCGAACGCCCAGGTCGACGAGCAGTACTTC. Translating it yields CASSIQLPNAQVDEQYF.